Sequencing of this TCR beta chain was carried out in a study of T cells in Graves' hyperthyroidism and ophthalmopathy. Findings of the study overall: In the analysis, a 13 V-J model separated ophthalmopathy from stable hyperthyroidism. Onset of ophthalmopathy came a median 6.5 months after the model predicted it.

Regarding this clonotype: Antigen specificity is unknown.

The germline CDR1 and CDR2 sequences are SGHRS and YFSETQ. The V gene lost 1 base and the J gene lost 1 base, with 15 bases spanning the gap. CDR3 length: 18 residues. TCR beta CDR3 regions were amplified from RNA. A set of HTBI primers served as the primers for a first-round RT-PCR of the TCR CDR3. TCRdb independently ran MiXCR on the multiplex PCR reads; one entry per CDR3 protein. The data contain a few hundred thousand distinct CDR3 sequences, roughly 13% of them singletons. Material for sequencing was blood. This sequence originates from a man aged 30 to 39 with Graves' hyperthyroidism that later progressed to Graves' ophthalmopathy. V and J are TRBV5-1 and TRBJ1-6, with D possibly TRBD1 on 6 matching bases. For the CDR3, the DNA is TGCGCCAGCAGCTTGATATACAGGGAAAGGTCCTATAATTCACCCCTCCACTTT. It encodes CASSLIYRERSYNSPLHF.